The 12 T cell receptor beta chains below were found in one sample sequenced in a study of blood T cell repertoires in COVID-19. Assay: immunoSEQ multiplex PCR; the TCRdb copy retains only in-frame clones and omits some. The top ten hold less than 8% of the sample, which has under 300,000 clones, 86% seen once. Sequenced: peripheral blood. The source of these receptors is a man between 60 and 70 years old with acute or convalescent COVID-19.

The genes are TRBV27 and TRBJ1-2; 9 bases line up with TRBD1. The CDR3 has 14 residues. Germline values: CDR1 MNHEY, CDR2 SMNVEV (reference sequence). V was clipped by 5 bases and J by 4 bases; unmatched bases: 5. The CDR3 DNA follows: TGTGCCAGCAGTCCGGGACAGGGTGGCTATGGCTACACCTTC. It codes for CASSPGQGGYGYTF.

CDR3 DNA: TGTGCCTGGAGTGCGGCAGGGGCTTACTCTGGGGCCAACGTCCTGACTTTC. It translates to CAWSAAGAYSGANVLTF. The genes are TRBV30 and TRBJ2-6; weak D call: TRBD1 (6 bases). CDR3 length equals 17 residues. Germline V CDR1 and CDR2: GTSNPN, SVGIG (reference sequence). With 1 base removed from V and 0 bases from J, the gap between germline ends came to 13 bases.

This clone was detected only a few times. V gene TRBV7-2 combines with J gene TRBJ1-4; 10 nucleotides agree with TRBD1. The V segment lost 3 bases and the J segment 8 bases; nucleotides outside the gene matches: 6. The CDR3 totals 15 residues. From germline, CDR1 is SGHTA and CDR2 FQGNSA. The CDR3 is CASSFRQGASEKLFF. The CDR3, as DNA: TGTGCCAGCAGCTTTAGACAGGGGGCCTCCGAAAAACTGTTTTTT. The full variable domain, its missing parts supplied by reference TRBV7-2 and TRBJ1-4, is GAGVSQSPSNKVTEKGKDVELRCDPISGHTALYWYRQSLGQGLEFLIYFQGNSAPDKSGLPSDRFSAERTGGSVSTLTIQRTQQEDSAVYLCASSFRQGASEKLFFGSGTQLSVL.

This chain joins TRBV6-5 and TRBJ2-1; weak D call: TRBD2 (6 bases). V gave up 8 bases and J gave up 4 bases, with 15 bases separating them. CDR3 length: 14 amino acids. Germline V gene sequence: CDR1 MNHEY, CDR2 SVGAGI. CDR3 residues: CASRETRRYNEQFF. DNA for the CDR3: TGTGCCAGCCGAGAGACTAGGAGGTACAATGAGCAGTTCTTC.

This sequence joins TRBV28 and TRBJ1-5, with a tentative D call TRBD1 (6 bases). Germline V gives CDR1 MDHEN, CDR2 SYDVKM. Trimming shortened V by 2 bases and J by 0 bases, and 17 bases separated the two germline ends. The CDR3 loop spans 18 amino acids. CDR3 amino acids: CASSLLEDRLYSNQPQHF. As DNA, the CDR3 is TGTGCCAGCAGTTTACTAGAGGACAGATTATATAGCAATCAGCCCCAGCATTTT.

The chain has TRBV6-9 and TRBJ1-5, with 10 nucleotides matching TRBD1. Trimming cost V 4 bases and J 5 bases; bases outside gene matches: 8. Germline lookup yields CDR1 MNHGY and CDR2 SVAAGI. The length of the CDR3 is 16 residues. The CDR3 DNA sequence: TGTGCCAGCAGTTCTCCGGACAGGGGGTACGATCAGCCCCAGCATTTT. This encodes CASSSPDRGYDQPQHF.

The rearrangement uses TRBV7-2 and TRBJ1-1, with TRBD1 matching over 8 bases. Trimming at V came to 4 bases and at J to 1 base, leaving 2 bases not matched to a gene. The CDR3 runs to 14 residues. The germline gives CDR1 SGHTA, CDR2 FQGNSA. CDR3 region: CASSSGQGNTEAFF. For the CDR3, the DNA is TGTGCCAGCAGCTCCGGACAGGGGAACACTGAAGCTTTCTTT.

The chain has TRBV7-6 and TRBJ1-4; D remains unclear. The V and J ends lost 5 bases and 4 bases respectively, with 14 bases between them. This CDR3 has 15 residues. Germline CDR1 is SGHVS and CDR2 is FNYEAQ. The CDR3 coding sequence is TGTGCCAGCAGCCCTACCCCTGCGGGTAATGAAAAACTGTTTTTT. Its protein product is CASSPTPAGNEKLFF.

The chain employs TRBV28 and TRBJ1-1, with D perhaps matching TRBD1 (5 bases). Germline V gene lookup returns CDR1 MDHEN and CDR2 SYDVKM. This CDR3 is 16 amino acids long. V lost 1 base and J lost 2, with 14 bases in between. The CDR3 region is CASSLLPADRNTEAFF. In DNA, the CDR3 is TGTGCCAGCAGTTTATTGCCCGCCGACAGAAACACTGAAGCTTTCTTT.

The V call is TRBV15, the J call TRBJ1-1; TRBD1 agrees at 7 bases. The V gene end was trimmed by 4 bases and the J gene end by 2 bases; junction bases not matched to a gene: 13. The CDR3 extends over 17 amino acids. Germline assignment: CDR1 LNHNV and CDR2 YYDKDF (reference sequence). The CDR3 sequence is CATSTQMGQFVNTEAFF. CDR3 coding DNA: TGTGCCACCAGCACTCAAATGGGACAGTTCGTTAACACTGAAGCTTTCTTT.

The CDR3 loop reads CASSETGGRDTQYF. The CDR3 region has the DNA TGTGCCAGCAGTGAAACCGGAGGGAGAGATACGCAGTATTTT. The chain uses TRBV6-1 and TRBJ2-3; D perhaps matches TRBD2 (6 bases). Germline CDR1 and CDR2: MNHNS and SASEGT. V was trimmed by 2 bases and J by 5 bases, leaving 11 bases between them. This CDR3 has 14 amino acids.

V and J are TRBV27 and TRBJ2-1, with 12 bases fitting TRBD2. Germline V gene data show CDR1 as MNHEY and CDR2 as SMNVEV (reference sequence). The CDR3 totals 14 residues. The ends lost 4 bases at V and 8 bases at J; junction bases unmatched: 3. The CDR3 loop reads CASSSGLAGHEQFF. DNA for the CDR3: TGTGCCAGCAGTTCCGGACTAGCGGGGCATGAGCAGTTCTTC.